Presented here are 31 T cell receptor beta chains from one specimen sequenced in a study of sequential checkpoint blockade in melanoma. Specified treatment: randomized to nivolumab then ipilimumab (arm A) or the reverse (arm B). Assay: immunoSEQ multiplex PCR; the TCRdb copy retains only in-frame clones and omits some. The sample carries about 11,000 clones, under 85% recorded once. The sequences come from CD8+ T cells sorted from blood (inferred from file names), collected from a patient given nivolumab and ipilimumab in sequence. All receptors derive from a human donor with melanoma.

This clone has only one observation. V is TRBV2 and J is TRBJ2-2, with TRBD2 identical over 7 bases. Germline-derived CDR1 and CDR2 are SNHLY and FYNNEI. The length of the CDR3 is 13 residues. Losses at the gene ends were 3 bases for V and 7 bases for J; bases not matched to a gene: 2. The CDR3 protein is CASSEPGGGELFF. As DNA, the CDR3 is TGTGCCAGCAGTGAGCCGGGAGGCGGGGAGCTGTTTTTT.

This clone was observed a single time. The J gene is TRBJ1-5, the V gene TRBV5-1; tentative D call: TRBD1 (5 bases). The CDR3 runs 14 residues. CDR1 is SGHRS and CDR2 is YFSETQ in the germline V gene. The V end lost 3 bases, the J end lost 5 bases, and 12 bases lay between the germline ends. For the CDR3, the DNA is TGCGCCAGCAGCTCCCCCCCGGGGGATCAGCCCCAGCATTTT. Translation gives CASSSPPGDQPQHF. Using reference TRBV5-1 and TRBJ1-5 for the parts outside the CDR3, the full variable domain is KAGVTQTPRYLIKTRGQQVTLSCSPISGHRSVSWYQQTPGQGLQFLFEYFSETQRNKGNFPGRFSGRQFSNSRSEMNVSTLELGDSALYLCASSSPPGDQPQHFGDGTRLSIL.

This chain's CDR3 is CATGRGEAMDTEAFF. CDR3 coding DNA: TGTGCCACCGGCCGAGGGGAGGCCATGGACACTGAAGCTTTCTTT. The chain uses TRBV15 and TRBJ1-1, with D possibly matching TRBD1 (5 bases). In germline, CDR1 is LNHNV, CDR2 YYDKDF (reference sequence). Deletions cut 8 bases from V and 3 bases from J, with 19 bases between. This CDR3 comprises 15 residues.

The rearrangement uses TRBV29-1 and TRBJ1-1; D is unclear. Germline values: CDR1 SQVTM, CDR2 ANQGSEA. V was clipped by 6 bases and J by 0 bases, with 2 bases between them. CDR3 length equals 10 residues. This CDR3 reads CSVVNTEAFF. CDR3 nucleotide sequence: TGCAGCGTCGTGAACACTGAAGCTTTCTTT.

The genes are TRBV7-8 and TRBJ2-1; 9 bases match TRBD2. The CDR3 sequence is 17 residues long. The germline V gene has CDR1 SGHVS and CDR2 FQNEAQ. J lost 8 bases, V lost 2 bases, and 13 bases had no gene match. The CDR3 is CASSLPIAGEASDEQFF. The CDR3 DNA reads as TGTGCCAGCAGCTTACCCATAGCGGGAGAGGCGAGCGATGAGCAGTTCTTC. The full variable domain, rest sourced from reference TRBV7-8 and TRBJ2-1, is GAGVSQSPRYKVAKRGQDVALRCDPISGHVSLFWYQQALGQGPEFLTYFQNEAQLDKSGLPSDRFFAERPEGSVSTLKIQRTQQEDSAVYLCASSLPIAGEASDEQFFGPGTRLTVL.

The chain combines TRBV10-3 with TRBJ1-3, with unresolved D. The CDR3 spans 16 residues. V was shortened by 5 bases and J by 0 bases, with 14 bases between the two germline ends. CDR1 ENHRY and CDR2 SYGVKD come from the germline V gene. CDR3 DNA: TGTGCCATCAGTCCCCCCCCACGAGACTCTGGAAACACCATATATTTT. Amino acids: CAISPPPRDSGNTIYF.

The CDR3, as DNA: TGTGCCAGCACCCCCGGACTGTCCCCCGGGGAGCTGTTTTTT. Translation: CASTPGLSPGELFF. The chain carries TRBV7-9 and TRBJ2-2, with D possibly matching TRBD2 (5 bases). Germline V CDR1 and CDR2: SEHNR, FQNEAQ (reference sequence). This CDR3 comprises 14 residues. V lost 7 bases and J 6 bases, leaving 15 bases between the germline ends.

This chain uses TRBV27 with TRBJ2-2; TRBD2 aligns across 7 bases. There are 15 residues in the CDR3. The ends lost 2 bases at V and 3 bases at J; junction bases unmatched: 3. The V gene's germline CDR1 is MNHEY and CDR2 SMNVEV (reference sequence). CDR3 sequence (DNA): TGTGCCAGCAGTTTAAAACTAGCGTACACCGGGGAGCTGTTTTTT. Protein sequence: CASSLKLAYTGELFF.

This clone was detected a few times. The gene calls are TRBV27 and TRBJ2-2; perhaps TRBD1 as D (6 bases). Trimming removed 3 bases from V and 4 bases from J, with 12 bases in between. The CDR3 runs to 15 residues. Germline V gene sequence: CDR1 MNHEY, CDR2 SMNVEV (reference sequence). CDR3 sequence (DNA): TGTGCCAGCAGTTTGGGGGCCGCAGGCACCGGGGAGCTGTTTTTT. Amino acids: CASSLGAAGTGELFF.

The chain couples TRBV6-1 to TRBJ1-1, with D hard to call. Trimming left V 10 bases short and J 1 base short, with 16 bases between. CDR3 length: 14 residues. CDR1 is MNHNS and CDR2 is SASEGT in the germline V gene. In nucleotides, the CDR3 is TGTGCCATCTGGGAGACCGAGGAGAACACTGAAGCTTTCTTT. It is translated as CAIWETEENTEAFF.

The rearrangement joins TRBV13 to TRBJ1-2; the match to TRBD1 covers 8 bases. Trimming at V came to 0 bases and at J to 4 bases, leaving 4 bases not matched to a gene. This CDR3 contains 15 residues. The germline gives CDR1 PRHDT, CDR2 FYEKMQ (reference sequence). CDR3 loop: CASSLGRTGFYGYTF. The CDR3 DNA reads TGTGCCAGCAGCTTAGGCAGGACAGGGTTCTATGGCTACACCTTC. Full variable domain (rest looked up from reference TRBV13 and TRBJ1-2): AAGVIQSPRHLIKEKRETATLKCYPIPRHDTVYWYQQGPGQDPQFLISFYEKMQSDKGSIPDRFSAQQFSDYHSELNMSSLELGDSALYFCASSLGRTGFYGYTFGSGTRLTVV.

With respect to this clone: Its ends do not fully match the called genes, so a read error is possible. CDR3 DNA: TGTGCCAGCAGTCCGGACTCTGGTTGGGAGGCTAGGGTCTTC. It yields the protein CASSPDSGWEARVF. V usage is TRBV6-5 and J usage is TRBJ2-1, with D perhaps matching TRBD2 (6 bases). Germline V gives CDR1 MNHEY, CDR2 SVGAGI. The CDR3 is made up of 14 amino acids.

The rearrangement links TRBV27 to TRBJ2-3; D gene unclear. The CDR3 consists of 13 residues. Germline-derived CDR1 and CDR2 are MNHEY and SMNVEV (reference sequence). V was trimmed by 4 bases and J by 1 base, leaving 6 bases between them. CDR3 DNA: TGTGCCAGCAGTTCCCCCGGCACAGATACGCAGTATTTT. Amino acids: CASSSPGTDTQYF.

In DNA, the CDR3 is TGTGCCAGCAGCCTGAAGTCCTACGAGCAGTACTTC. It encodes CASSLKSYEQYF. The genes are TRBV7-9 and TRBJ2-5; no definite D call. The assigned J gene may be wrong: the sequence end matches TRBJ2-7 better. CDR1 and CDR2 from the germline V gene are SEHNR and FQNEAQ (reference sequence). CDR3 length: 12 amino acids.

CDR3 nucleotides: TGCGCCAGCAGCGTAGCGGGCTACAATGAGCAGTTCTTC. Translated, it gives CASSVAGYNEQFF. The J gene is TRBJ2-1, the V gene TRBV5-1; 7 bases agree with TRBD2. The junction had 1 base not matched to a gene; V was cut back by 4 bases and J by 3 bases. In germline, CDR1 is SGHRS, CDR2 YFSETQ. The CDR3 contains 13 residues.

The V gene is TRBV7-6, the J gene TRBJ1-5; TRBD1 agrees at 9 bases. The CDR3 has 16 amino acids. Unmatched junction bases numbered 4, after V lost 0 bases and J lost 4 bases. Germline V CDR1 and CDR2: SGHVS, FNYEAQ. CDR3 sequence (DNA): TGTGCCAGCAGCTTAGCGACGGGACAGGGAAATCAGCCCCAGCATTTT. Protein sequence: CASSLATGQGNQPQHF.

The count of this clone is one. A read error may account for a junction end that differs from germline. The chain carries TRBV7-3 and TRBJ2-1, with TRBD2 matching over 8 bases. Germline V gives CDR1 SGHTA, CDR2 FQGTGA. The CDR3 consists of 16 residues. CDR3 region: CASSLTGLVPYSEQFF. CDR3 DNA sequence: TGTGCCAGCAGCTTAACGGGACTAGTCCCGTACAGTGAGCAGTTCTTC.

Only a few counts were recorded for this clone. This rearrangement joins TRBV14 to TRBJ2-5; no definite D call. Trimming took off 3 bases at V and 2 bases at J, with 10 bases between the two ends. Germline CDR1 reads SGHDN; CDR2 reads FVKESK. The CDR3 spans 14 residues. CDR3 DNA sequence: TGTGCCAGCAGCCAGCAGAATTTACAAGAGACCCAGTACTTC. Protein sequence: CASSQQNLQETQYF.

CDR3 bases: TGTGCCAGCAGCTTGGACGCAGGGTGGGCCTATGGCTACACCTTC. It encodes CASSLDAGWAYGYTF. The chain combines TRBV5-6 with TRBJ1-2, with D perhaps matching TRBD1 (5 bases). With 0 bases removed from V and 4 bases from J, the gap between germline ends came to 13 bases. Germline V gene sequence: CDR1 SGHDT, CDR2 YYEEEE. The CDR3 is 15 residues long.

The chain has TRBV6-5 and TRBJ1-1, with 11 bases lining up with TRBD1. In germline, CDR1 is MNHEY, CDR2 SVGAGI. The CDR3 length is 14 residues. V dropped 2 bases and J dropped 4; count of bases not matched to a gene: 0. CDR3 nucleotides: TGTGCCAGCAGTTACGGGACAGGGGGCACTGAAGCTTTCTTT. Amino acid sequence: CASSYGTGGTEAFF.

The chain links TRBV19 to TRBJ2-1, with 7 bases lining up with TRBD1. The CDR3 has 13 amino acids. Germline lookup yields CDR1 LNHDA and CDR2 SQIVND (reference sequence). V lost 7 bases and J lost 7; bases outside the gene matches: 7. The CDR3 spells CASTQTGWNEQFF. The CDR3 DNA reads as TGTGCCAGTACCCAGACAGGGTGGAATGAGCAGTTCTTC.

V and J are TRBV6-5 and TRBJ2-5; 9 nucleotides match TRBD2. The length of the CDR3 is 14 residues. CDR1 MNHEY and CDR2 SVGAGI come from the germline V gene. V was clipped by 1 base and J by 5 bases; unmatched bases: 2. The CDR3 region is CASSYWAGGETQYF. For the CDR3, the DNA is TGTGCCAGCAGTTACTGGGCGGGGGGGGAGACCCAGTACTTC.

V gene TRBV7-9 combines with J gene TRBJ2-7; 9 nucleotides match TRBD1. Trimming at V came to 4 bases and at J to 0 bases, leaving 1 base not matched to a gene. Looked up from germline, CDR1 is SEHNR and CDR2 is FQNEAQ (reference sequence). CDR3 length equals 14 residues. The CDR3 protein is CASSSTGGSYEQYF. The DNA of the CDR3 is TGTGCCAGCAGCTCGACAGGGGGCTCCTACGAGCAGTACTTC.

The chain couples TRBV2 to TRBJ2-7; 13 nucleotides align to TRBD2. In germline, CDR1 is SNHLY, CDR2 FYNNEI. V gave up 5 bases and J gave up 0 bases; unmatched junction bases: 10. The CDR3 contains 18 residues. The CDR3 coding sequence is TGTGCCAGCAGTCTACGGACTAGCGGGGGTCTTACCTCCTACGAGCAGTACTTC. Translating gives CASSLRTSGGLTSYEQYF.

There are a few counts of this clone. This chain connects TRBV5-1 to TRBJ2-7; tentative D call: TRBD1 (6 bases). The length of the CDR3 is 15 residues. The germline V gene has CDR1 SGHRS and CDR2 YFSETQ. Trimming removed 4 bases from V and 4 bases from J, with 18 bases in between. CDR3 sequence: CASSEDSSISYEQYF. CDR3 sequence (DNA): TGCGCCAGCAGCGAGGACAGTTCGATTTCTTACGAGCAGTACTTC. Looking up the rest from reference TRBV5-1 and TRBJ2-7 gives the full variable domain: KAGVTQTPRYLIKTRGQQVTLSCSPISGHRSVSWYQQTPGQGLQFLFEYFSETQRNKGNFPGRFSGRQFSNSRSEMNVSTLELGDSALYLCASSEDSSISYEQYFGPGTRLTVT.

The chain has TRBV4-1 and TRBJ2-1, with TRBD2 as a possible D gene (5 bases). This CDR3 is built from 17 residues. Trimming removed 0 bases at V and 2 bases at J, with 14 bases between. Germline lookup yields CDR1 MGHRA and CDR2 YSYEKL. The chain's CDR3 is CASSQDTFSDPYNEQFF. The CDR3 DNA sequence: TGCGCCAGCAGCCAAGATACCTTTAGCGACCCCTACAATGAGCAGTTCTTC.

The V gene is TRBV13, the J gene TRBJ2-1; D is unresolved. The germline V gene encodes CDR1 PRHDT and CDR2 FYEKMQ (reference sequence). Trimming stripped 5 bases from V and 6 bases from J, with 8 bases between. The CDR3 is 12 residues long. The CDR3 region has the DNA TGTGCCAGCAGCCACTTCCCCAATGAGCAGTTCTTC. It yields the protein CASSHFPNEQFF.

The rearrangement joins TRBV27 to TRBJ1-2; TRBD1 might be the D (5 bases). The CDR3 extends over 13 amino acids. V gave up 5 bases and J gave up 0 bases, with 7 bases separating them. Per the germline V gene, CDR1 is MNHEY and CDR2 is SMNVEV (reference sequence). The CDR3 loop reads CASSEGANYGYTF. CDR3 sequence (DNA): TGTGCCAGCAGTGAAGGGGCTAACTATGGCTACACCTTC.

The chain links TRBV18 to TRBJ2-7, with TRBD1 matching over 10 bases. J gave up 0 bases and V 3 bases, and 5 bases lay outside the gene matches. CDR1 KGHSH and CDR2 LQKENI come from the germline V gene. The CDR3 runs to 16 residues. The CDR3 spells CASSPTGGSSSYEQYF. Written as DNA, the CDR3 is TGTGCCAGCTCACCGACAGGGGGCTCAAGCTCCTACGAGCAGTACTTC. The whole variable domain, remainder taken from reference TRBV18 and TRBJ2-7, is NAGVMQNPRHLVRRRGQEARLRCSPMKGHSHVYWYRQLPEEGLKFMVYLQKENIIDESGMPKERFSAEFPKEGPSILRIQQVVRGDSAAYFCASSPTGGSSSYEQYFGPGTRLTVT.

This chain connects TRBV7-9 to TRBJ2-5, with 7 bases that match TRBD2. The tail of the sequence fits TRBJ2-7 better, so the J call may be wrong. Germline CDR1 and CDR2: SEHNR and FQNEAQ (reference sequence). The CDR3 is 14 amino acids. For the CDR3, the DNA is TGTGCCAGCAGCTCGGGTACGGGGGGATTCGAGCAGTACTTC. Encoded protein: CASSSGTGGFEQYF.

This sequence joins TRBV27 and TRBJ1-5, with D unresolved. There are 15 residues in the CDR3. V lost 5 bases to trimming and J lost 1 base, with 12 bases between them. Germline lookup yields CDR1 MNHEY and CDR2 SMNVEV (reference sequence). CDR3 protein: CASSPGSGSNQPQHF. For the CDR3, the DNA is TGTGCCAGCAGTCCCGGGAGTGGGAGCAATCAGCCCCAGCATTTT.